This T cell receptor beta chain originates from a study of T cell responses to AZD1222 COVID-19 vaccine. Sequenced by immunoSEQ multiplex PCR; TCRdb stores in-frame clones only, minus some. Of around 120,000 clones listed, approximately 90% are singletons. Specimen: peripheral blood, collected on day 0 of AZD1222 vaccination. This clonotype originated in an adult in good health.

This CDR3 is CASSPMGPVNTEAFF. Here the CDR3 DNA reads TGTGCCAGCAGCCCTATGGGACCGGTAAACACTGAAGCTTTCTTT. The chain has TRBV11-2 and TRBJ1-1, with D possibly matching TRBD1 (5 bases). The CDR3 length is 15 residues. Germline-derived CDR1 and CDR2 are SGHAT and FQNNGV. Trimming removed 5 bases at V and 2 bases at J, with 15 bases between.